In its sample, the clone carrying this T cell receptor beta chain was seen many times. Its antigen is undetermined. Amplification yielded TCR beta CDR3 regions, with RNA transcripts as the source. An initial round of RT-PCR targeting the TCR CDR3 relied on the HTBI primer set. Each CDR3 protein is one row after TCRdb ran MiXCR on the multiplex PCR reads. The sample has a few hundred thousand distinct CDR3 sequences, 46% seen once. This specimen comes from a study of T cells in Graves' hyperthyroidism and ophthalmopathy. Findings and caveats of the study: With a median lead of about six months before onset, the model predicted ophthalmopathy.

The TCR comes from an adult woman with Graves' disease, either hyperthyroidism or ophthalmopathy (not recorded which). The sample consisted of peripheral blood or thyroid tissue (not recorded which).

Here the CDR3 DNA reads TGTGCCACCGGGGGGATGAACACTGAAGCTTTCTTT. Translating it yields CATGGMNTEAFF. The chain is built from TRBV7-9 and TRBJ1-1, with a tentative D call TRBD1 (5 bases). This CDR3 is built from 12 residues. V lost 10 bases and J 0 bases, leaving 9 bases between the germline ends. Germline V gene sequence: CDR1 SEHNR, CDR2 FQNEAQ (reference sequence).